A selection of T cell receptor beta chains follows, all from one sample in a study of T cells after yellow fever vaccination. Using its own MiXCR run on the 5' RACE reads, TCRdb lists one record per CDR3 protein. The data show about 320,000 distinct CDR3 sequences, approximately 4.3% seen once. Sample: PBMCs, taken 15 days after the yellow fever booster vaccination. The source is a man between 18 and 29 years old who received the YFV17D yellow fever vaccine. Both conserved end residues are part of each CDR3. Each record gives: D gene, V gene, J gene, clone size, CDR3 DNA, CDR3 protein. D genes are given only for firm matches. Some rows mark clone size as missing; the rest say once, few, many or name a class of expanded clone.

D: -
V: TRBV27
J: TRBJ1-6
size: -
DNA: TGTGCCAGCGGTCTTTACATTAGGGGTAGCAATTCACCCCTCCACTTT
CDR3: CASGLYIRGSNSPLHF

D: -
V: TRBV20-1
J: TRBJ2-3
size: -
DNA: TGCAGTGCCGAAGGTAGCGGGACAGGGTACACAGATACGCAGTATTTT
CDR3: CSAEGSGTGYTDTQYF

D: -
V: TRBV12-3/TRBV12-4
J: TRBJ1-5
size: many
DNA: TGTGCCAGCAGTTTAGCGCTGGGAGGAATAGGACCCCAGCATTTT
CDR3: CASSLALGGIGPQHF

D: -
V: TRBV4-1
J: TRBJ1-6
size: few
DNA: TGCGCCAGCAGCCAATTCCAGACCCTATCCTCACCCCTCCACTTT
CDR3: CASSQFQTLSSPLHF

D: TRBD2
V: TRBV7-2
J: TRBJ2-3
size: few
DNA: TGTGCCAGCAGCCGTCCGCTCTCGGGGGGGGTAGATACGCAGTATTTT
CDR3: CASSRPLSGGVDTQYF

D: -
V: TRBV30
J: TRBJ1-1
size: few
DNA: TGTGCCTGGAGCGCCGGACATACTGAAGCTTTCTTT
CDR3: CAWSAGHTEAFF

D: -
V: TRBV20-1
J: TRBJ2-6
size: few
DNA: TGCAGTGCCTACAGGGACTCTGGGGCCAACGTCCTGACTTTC
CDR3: CSAYRDSGANVLTF

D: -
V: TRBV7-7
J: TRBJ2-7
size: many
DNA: TGTGCCAGCAGCCCAAGGACCGGGGTGGTCGAGCAGTACTTC
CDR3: CASSPRTGVVEQYF

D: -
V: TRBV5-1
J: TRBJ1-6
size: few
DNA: TGCGCCAGCAGCCAAGAATTACAGGGAAGTAATTCACCCCTCCACTTT
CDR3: CASSQELQGSNSPLHF

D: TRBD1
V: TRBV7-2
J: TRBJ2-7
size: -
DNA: TGTGCCAGCAGCAGCTTGGACAGGTACGAGCAGTACTTC
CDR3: CASSSLDRYEQYF

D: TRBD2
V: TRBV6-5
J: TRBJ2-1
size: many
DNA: TGTGCCAGCAGTCCGACTAGCGGGGGCAATGAGCAGTTCTTC
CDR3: CASSPTSGGNEQFF

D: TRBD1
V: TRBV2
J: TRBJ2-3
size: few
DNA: TGTGCCAGCAGCGGACAGGGCATGGGGGATACGCAGTATTTT
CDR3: CASSGQGMGDTQYF

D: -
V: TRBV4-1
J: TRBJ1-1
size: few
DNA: TGCGCCAGCAGCCCCCCGGGAATGGACACTGAAGCTTTCTTT
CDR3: CASSPPGMDTEAFF

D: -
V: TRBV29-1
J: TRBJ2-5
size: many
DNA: TGCAGCATCCGAAACAGGGTGGGAGAGACCCAGTACTTC
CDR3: CSIRNRVGETQYF

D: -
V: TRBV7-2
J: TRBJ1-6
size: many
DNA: TGTGCCAGCAGCTTAGTGGGAGGTGCACTTAATTCACCCCTCCACTTT
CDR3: CASSLVGGALNSPLHF

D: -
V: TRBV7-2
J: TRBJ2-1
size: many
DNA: TGTGCCAGCAGTCGGGACTTCGCCTACAATGAGCAGTTCTTC
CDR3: CASSRDFAYNEQFF

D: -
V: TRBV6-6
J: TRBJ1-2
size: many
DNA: TGTGCCAGCAGTTCGGGTGGCTACACCTTC
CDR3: CASSSGGYTF